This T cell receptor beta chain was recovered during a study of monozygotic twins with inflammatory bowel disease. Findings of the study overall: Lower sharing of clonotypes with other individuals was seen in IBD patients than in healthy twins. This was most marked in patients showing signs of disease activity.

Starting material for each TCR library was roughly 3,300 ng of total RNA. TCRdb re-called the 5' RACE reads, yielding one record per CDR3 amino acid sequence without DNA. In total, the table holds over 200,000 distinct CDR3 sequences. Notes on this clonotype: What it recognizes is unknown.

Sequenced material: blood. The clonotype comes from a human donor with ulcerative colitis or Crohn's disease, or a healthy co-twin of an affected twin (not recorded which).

The chain's CDR3 is CASSLTEMNTGELFF. This chain uses TRBV5-1 with TRBJ2-2. Germline CDR1 and CDR2: SGHRS and YFSETQ. The CDR3 loop spans 15 amino acids.